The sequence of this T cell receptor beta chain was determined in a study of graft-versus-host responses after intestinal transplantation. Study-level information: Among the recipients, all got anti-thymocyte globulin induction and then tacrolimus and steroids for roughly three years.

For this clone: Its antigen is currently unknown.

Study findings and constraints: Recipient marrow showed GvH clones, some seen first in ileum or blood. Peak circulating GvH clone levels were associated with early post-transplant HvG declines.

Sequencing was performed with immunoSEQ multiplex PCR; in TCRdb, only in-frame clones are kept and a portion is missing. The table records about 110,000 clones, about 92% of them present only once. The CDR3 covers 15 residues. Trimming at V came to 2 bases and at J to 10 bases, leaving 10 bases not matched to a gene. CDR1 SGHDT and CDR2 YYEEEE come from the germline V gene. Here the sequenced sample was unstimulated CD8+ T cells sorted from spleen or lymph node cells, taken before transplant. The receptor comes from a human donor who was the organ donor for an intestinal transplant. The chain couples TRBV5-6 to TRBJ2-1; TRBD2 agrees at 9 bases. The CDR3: CASSFVATSGGEQFF. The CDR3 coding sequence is TGTGCCAGCAGCTTCGTTGCGACTAGCGGCGGAGAGCAGTTCTTC. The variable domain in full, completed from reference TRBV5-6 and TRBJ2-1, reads DAGVTQSPTHLIKTRGQQVTLRCSPKSGHDTVSWYQQALGQGPQFIFQYYEEEERQRGNFPDRFSGHQFPNYSSELNVNALLLGDSALYLCASSFVATSGGEQFFGPGTRLTVL.